This T cell receptor beta chain was recorded in a study of tumor-infiltrating lymphocytes in primary liver carcinoma. Study-wide background: The patients included men and women who were aged 30 to 69 years.

TCR beta cDNA came from roughly 0.45 ug total RNA, primed with a constant-region primer. Generation of the TCR beta libraries relied on three nested multiplex PCR rounds using slightly modified ARM-PCR. A C-beta reverse primer was combined with TRBV1-TRBV30 forward primers in the first two PCR rounds, and each round had around 11 cycles. Using its own MiXCR run on the multiplex PCR reads, TCRdb lists one record per CDR3 protein. The profile shows roughly 48,000 distinct CDR3 sequences, roughly 77% of them singletons. The CDR3 has 13 amino acids. Trimming stripped 3 bases from V and 3 bases from J, with 9 bases between. CDR1 and CDR2 (germline): GTSNPN, SVGIG (reference sequence). It was from about 21-30 mg of unsorted bulk tissue that RNA and DNA were co-extracted. Every tumor yielded five separate sampled regions. With respect to this clonotype: Since a much larger clone is just one base distant, this may be a read error.

The chain links TRBV30 to TRBJ1-5; no clear D gene. This receptor was obtained from a man between 35 and 55 years old with primary liver carcinoma and hepatitis B virus infection. Specimen: liver tumor tissue from sampling region 3. Subset of the sample: tumor region T3, left-lateral pole. The CDR3 reads CAWRVRVNQPQHF. The CDR3 DNA is TGTGCCTGGAGAGTACGGGTCAATCAGCCCCAGCATTTT. Full variable domain (outside the CDR3, taken from reference TRBV30 and TRBJ1-5): SQTIHQWPATLVQPVGSPLSLECTVEGTSNPNLYWYRQAAGRGLQLLFYSVGIGQISSEVPQNLSASRPQDRQFILSSKKLLLSDSGFYLCAWRVRVNQPQHFGDGTRLSIL.